The table lists the clone carrying this TCR beta chain with a few counts. Time point of the sample: patch test 1, 2 weeks after DPC sensitization. As to treatment: therapeutic diphenylcyclopropenone sensitization with weekly scalp DPC. The entry originates in a study of human T cells and chemical hapten exposure. Study context: Small pooled library volume differences mainly caused per-sample TCR yield variation.

The CDR3 length is 12 residues. The V end was cut by 1 base, the J end by 8 bases, with 8 bases between. Germline V gene lookup returns CDR1 MNHNS and CDR2 SASEGT. TCRdb itself ran the RACE reads through MiXCR, one entry per CDR3 protein. The sample holds some 82,000 distinct CDR3 sequences, roughly 10% seen once. Sequenced material: whole blood, taken in connection with sensitization to the hapten diphenylcyclopropenone (DPC). The chain couples TRBV6-1 to TRBJ1-1; D uncertain. The TCR comes from a woman aged 45-59 years with alopecia areata. Some clones in this sample may be carry-over from other donors' samples. The CDR3 reads CASSEGRREAFF. The CDR3 region has the DNA TGTGCCAGCAGTGAAGGCCGGCGCGAAGCTTTCTTT.